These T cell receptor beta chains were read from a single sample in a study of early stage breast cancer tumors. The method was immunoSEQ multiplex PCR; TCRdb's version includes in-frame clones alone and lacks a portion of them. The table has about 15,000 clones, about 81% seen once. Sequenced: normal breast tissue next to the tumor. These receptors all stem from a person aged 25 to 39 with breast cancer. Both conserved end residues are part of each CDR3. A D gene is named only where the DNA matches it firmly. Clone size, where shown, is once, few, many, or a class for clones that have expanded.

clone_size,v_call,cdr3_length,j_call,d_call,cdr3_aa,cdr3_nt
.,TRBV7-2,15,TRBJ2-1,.,CASSFTGTPYNEQFF,TGTGCCAGCAGCTTTACAGGGACCCCCTACAATGAGCAGTTCTTC
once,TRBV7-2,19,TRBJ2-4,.,CASSFDREGIPIAKNIQYF,TGTGCCAGCAGCTTCGACAGGGAGGGAATCCCTATAGCCAAAAACATTCAGTACTTC
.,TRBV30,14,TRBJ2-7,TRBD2,CASLMTSGPYEQYF,TGTGCCTCCCTAATGACTAGCGGGCCCTACGAGCAGTACTTC
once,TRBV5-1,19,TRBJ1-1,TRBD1,CASRKSTGVQGERNTEAFF,TGCGCCAGCAGGAAATCTACAGGGGTACAGGGGGAGAGGAACACTGAAGCTTTCTTT
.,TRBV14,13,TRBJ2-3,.,CASSRENTDTQYF,TGTGCCAGCAGCAGAGAGAATACAGATACGCAGTATTTT
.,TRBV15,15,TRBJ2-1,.,CATSRDSGSYNEQFF,TGTGCCACCAGCAGAGATAGCGGATCCTACAATGAGCAGTTCTTC
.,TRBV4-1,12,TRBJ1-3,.,CASSLWGDTIYF,TGCGCCAGCAGCCTCTGGGGTGACACCATATATTTT
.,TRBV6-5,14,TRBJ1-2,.,CASTSDRLNYGYTF,TGTGCCAGCACGTCCGACAGACTTAACTATGGCTACACCTTC
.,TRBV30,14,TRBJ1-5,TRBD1,CAWGTGNSDQPQHF,TGTGCCTGGGGGACAGGGAATTCAGATCAGCCCCAGCATTTT
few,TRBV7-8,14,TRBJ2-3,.,CALSGRDNTDTQYF,TGTGCCTTATCCGGTCGGGACAACACAGATACGCAGTATTTT
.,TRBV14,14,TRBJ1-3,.,CASSQGSGGNTIYF,TGTGCCAGCAGCCAAGGCTCTGGCGGAAACACCATATATTTT
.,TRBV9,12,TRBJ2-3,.,CASSVYTDTQYF,TGTGCCAGCAGCGTATACACAGATACGCAGTATTTT
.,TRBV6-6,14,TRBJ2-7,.,CASSYGQTTYEQYF,TGTGCCAGCAGTTACGGACAGACCACCTACGAGCAGTACTTC
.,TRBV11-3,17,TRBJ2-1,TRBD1,CASSFEITGGGMNEQFF,TGTGCCAGCAGCTTTGAAATAACAGGGGGAGGTATGAATGAGCAGTTCTTC
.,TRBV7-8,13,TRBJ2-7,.,CASSFTQGYEQYF,TGTGCCAGCAGCTTCACACAGGGCTACGAGCAGTACTTC
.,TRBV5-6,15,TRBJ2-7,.,CASSLVSGSLYEQYF,TGTGCCAGCAGCTTGGTTTCGGGGAGCCTCTACGAGCAGTACTTC
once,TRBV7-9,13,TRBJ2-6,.,CASSLATANVLTF,TGTGCCAGCAGCTTAGCGACGGCCAACGTCCTGACTTTC
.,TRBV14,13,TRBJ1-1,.,CASSQGTGTEAFF,TGTGCCAGCAGCCAGGGGACCGGCACTGAAGCTTTCTTT
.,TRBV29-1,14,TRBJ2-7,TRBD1,CSVASTRGNYEQYF,TGCAGCGTTGCCTCCACCAGGGGGAACTACGAGCAGTACTTC
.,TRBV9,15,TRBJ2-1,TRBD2,CASSPTGIAGREQFF,TGTGCCAGCAGCCCCACCGGGATAGCGGGGCGTGAGCAGTTCTTC
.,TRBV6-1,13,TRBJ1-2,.,CATLNEPAYGYTF,TGTGCCACCTTAAACGAGCCTGCGTATGGCTACACCTTC
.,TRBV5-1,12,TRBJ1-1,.,CASSPGQSEAFF,TGCGCCAGCAGCCCGGGACAATCTGAAGCTTTCTTT
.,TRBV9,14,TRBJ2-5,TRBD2,CASSAGLAVETQYF,TGTGCCAGCAGCGCAGGACTAGCGGTAGAGACCCAGTACTTC
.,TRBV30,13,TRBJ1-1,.,CAWRPTENTEAFF,TGTGCCTGGAGGCCGACAGAGAACACTGAAGCTTTCTTT
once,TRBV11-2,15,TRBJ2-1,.,CASSLHWTADNEQFF,TGTGCCAGCAGCTTACATTGGACAGCTGACAATGAGCAGTTCTTC
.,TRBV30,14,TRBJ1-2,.,CAWTLVGVHYGYTF,TGTGCCTGGACTTTGGTGGGGGTCCACTATGGCTACACCTTC
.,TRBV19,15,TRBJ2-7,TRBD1,CASSSPQGVRDEQYF,TGTGCCAGTAGTAGCCCCCAGGGGGTAAGGGACGAGCAGTACTTC
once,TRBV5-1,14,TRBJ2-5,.,CASSLGQDQETQYF,TGCGCCAGCAGCTTGGGACAGGATCAAGAGACCCAGTACTTC
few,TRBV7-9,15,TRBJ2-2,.,CASSPVDLHTGELFF,TGTGCCAGCAGCCCCGTCGACCTTCACACCGGGGAGCTGTTTTTT
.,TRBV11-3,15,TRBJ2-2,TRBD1,CASSPRTGNTGELFF,TGTGCCAGCAGCCCCCGGACAGGGAACACCGGGGAGCTGTTTTTT
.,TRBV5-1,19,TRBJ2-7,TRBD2,CASSRSPGLAGGSSYEQYF,TGCGCCAGCAGCCGAAGCCCAGGACTAGCGGGAGGGAGCTCCTACGAGCAGTACTTC
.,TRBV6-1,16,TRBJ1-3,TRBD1,CASSERAGGSGNTIYF,TGTGCCAGCAGTGAAAGGGCAGGGGGCTCTGGAAACACCATATATTTT
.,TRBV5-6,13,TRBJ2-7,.,CASSLRLSRELNF,TGTGCCAGCAGCTTGAGGTTATCTAGGGAGTTGAACTTC
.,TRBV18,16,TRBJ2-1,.,CASSPPGAGSYGEQFF,TGTGCCAGCTCACCACCGGGGGCGGGGTCCTACGGTGAGCAGTTCTTC
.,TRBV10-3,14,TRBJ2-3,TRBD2,CAILAEISTDTQYF,TGTGCCATCCTAGCGGAAATTAGCACAGATACGCAGTATTTT
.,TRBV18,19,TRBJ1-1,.,CASSPLFNRDILMNTEAFF,TGTGCCAGCTCACCCTTATTCAACCGGGACATCCTAATGAACACTGAAGCTTTCTTT